A selection of T cell receptor beta chains follows, all from one sample in a study of spatial heterogeneity in lung cancer. From the 5' RACE reads, TCRdb called clonotypes with MiXCR, one entry per CDR3 protein. The sample holds around 8,100 distinct CDR3 sequences; more than 5% are singletons and the top ten take under 30%. This specimen was lung tumor tissue, taken at surgery. These receptors originate from a male donor with early-stage non-small cell lung cancer. Each CDR3 is given without its conserved first and last residue.

V gene	J gene	CDR3 protein
TRBV2	TRBJ1-1	ASRVWDRGSHPEAF
TRBV20-1	TRBJ2-3	SARGGLAYFTDTQY
TRBV6-1	TRBJ2-7	ASSENFRYEQY
TRBV5-1	TRBJ2-3	ASRSGGTGATDTQY
TRBV7-6	TRBJ1-5	ASRGGPNQPQH
TRBV28	TRBJ1-1	ASSPVRTNTEAF
TRBV20-1	TRBJ2-1	SASRRGSSYNEQF
TRBV6-6	TRBJ1-5	ASSTQGADQPQH
TRBV6-5	TRBJ2-3	ASSPIAAGEGTDTQY
TRBV29-1	TRBJ2-5	SVTREGETQY
TRBV7-3	TRBJ1-1	ASSLRWDTEAF
TRBV7-2	TRBJ2-6	ASSFGQFYSGANVLT
TRBV27	TRBJ1-6	ASSLRGLENSPLH
TRBV7-6	TRBJ1-1	ASSLGESTEAF
TRBV12-3/TRBV12-4	TRBJ2-7	ASSPSGFAYEQY
TRBV12-3/TRBV12-4	TRBJ2-4	ASSQQGMGAKNIQY
TRBV20-1	TRBJ2-3	SAARGSTDTQY
TRBV6-5	TRBJ1-5	ASSYGDAQPQH
TRBV6-6	TRBJ2-2	ASSYTTAGELF
TRBV4-2	TRBJ1-6	ASSQGGLGSPLH
TRBV11-2	TRBJ2-3	ASSFSGRILSGDTQY
TRBV25-1	TRBJ2-1	ASSDTGLPQDNEQF
TRBV20-1	TRBJ1-5	SARDLKQGARDQPQH
TRBV20-1	TRBJ1-2	SARDLGGTYGYT
TRBV27	TRBJ2-7	ASSLSGAYEQY
TRBV9	TRBJ1-1	ASTLLQGNGNTEAF
TRBV30	TRBJ1-6	AWSEDATSRNSPLH
TRBV27	TRBJ2-5	ASSLRPQETQY
TRBV4-1	TRBJ2-7	ASSLRDRGTYEQY
TRBV27	TRBJ1-1	ASSMGAGQGIMNTEAF
TRBV6-2/TRBV6-3	TRBJ1-4	ASSRTNEKLF
TRBV28	TRBJ1-1	ASSLTGWDTEAF
TRBV7-9	TRBJ2-4	ASSLMIAKNIQY
TRBV20-1	TRBJ2-3	SASDRQGAEDTQY
TRBV10-3	TRBJ1-3	ASTGLQGNTIY
TRBV29-1	TRBJ2-2	SVQRTENTGELF
TRBV9	TRBJ2-3	ASSVGGLAGGLDTQY
TRBV27	TRBJ1-1	ASSLRGSTEAF
TRBV28	TRBJ2-3	ASSSGRRGADTQY
TRBV14	TRBJ2-7	ASSQDTSGRREQY
TRBV2	TRBJ1-5	ASSGTQFPQPQH
TRBV11-2	TRBJ2-2	ASSSSLTGELF
TRBV19	TRBJ1-4	ASSAGQYDEKLF
TRBV20-1	TRBJ1-6	SARNEDPDNSPLH
TRBV6-1	TRBJ2-1	ASWDSNYNEQF
TRBV7-2	TRBJ2-7	ASSSEQGFAYEQY
TRBV7-3	TRBJ1-1	ASTQTSGSTEAF
TRBV2	TRBJ2-2	ASSVQDGGELF
TRBV2	TRBJ1-2	ASSQDRDYGYT
TRBV28	TRBJ2-3	ASRGRMAGTDTQY
TRBV7-2	TRBJ1-1	ASSLVVSHGEAF
TRBV5-5	TRBJ2-5	ASSLESFGAQETQY
TRBV3-1	TRBJ1-5	ASSQDVVGRGQPQH
TRBV12-3/TRBV12-4	TRBJ1-1	ASTPKENTEAF
TRBV19	TRBJ1-2	ASMLGNYGYT
TRBV18	TRBJ2-7	ASSPPNRGSYEQY
TRBV28	TRBJ2-7	ASRGTLHEQY